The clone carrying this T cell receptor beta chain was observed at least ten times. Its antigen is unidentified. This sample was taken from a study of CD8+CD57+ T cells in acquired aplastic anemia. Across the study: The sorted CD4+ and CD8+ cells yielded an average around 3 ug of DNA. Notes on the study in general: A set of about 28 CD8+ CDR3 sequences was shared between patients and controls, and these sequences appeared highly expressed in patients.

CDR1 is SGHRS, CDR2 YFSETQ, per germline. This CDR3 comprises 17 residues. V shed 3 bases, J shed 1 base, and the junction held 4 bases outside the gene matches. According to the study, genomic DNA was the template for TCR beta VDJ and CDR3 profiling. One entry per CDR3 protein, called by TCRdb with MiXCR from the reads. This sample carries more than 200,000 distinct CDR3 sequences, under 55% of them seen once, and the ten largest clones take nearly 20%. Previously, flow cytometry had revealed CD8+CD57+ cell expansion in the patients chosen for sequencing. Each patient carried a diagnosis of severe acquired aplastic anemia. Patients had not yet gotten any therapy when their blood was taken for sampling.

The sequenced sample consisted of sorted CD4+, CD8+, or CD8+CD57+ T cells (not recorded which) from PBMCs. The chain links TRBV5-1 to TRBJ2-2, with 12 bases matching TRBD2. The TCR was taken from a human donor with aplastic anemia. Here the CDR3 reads CASSWGGLAGNTGELFF. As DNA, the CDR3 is TGCGCCAGCAGCTGGGGGGGACTAGCGGGGAACACCGGGGAGCTGTTTTTT.